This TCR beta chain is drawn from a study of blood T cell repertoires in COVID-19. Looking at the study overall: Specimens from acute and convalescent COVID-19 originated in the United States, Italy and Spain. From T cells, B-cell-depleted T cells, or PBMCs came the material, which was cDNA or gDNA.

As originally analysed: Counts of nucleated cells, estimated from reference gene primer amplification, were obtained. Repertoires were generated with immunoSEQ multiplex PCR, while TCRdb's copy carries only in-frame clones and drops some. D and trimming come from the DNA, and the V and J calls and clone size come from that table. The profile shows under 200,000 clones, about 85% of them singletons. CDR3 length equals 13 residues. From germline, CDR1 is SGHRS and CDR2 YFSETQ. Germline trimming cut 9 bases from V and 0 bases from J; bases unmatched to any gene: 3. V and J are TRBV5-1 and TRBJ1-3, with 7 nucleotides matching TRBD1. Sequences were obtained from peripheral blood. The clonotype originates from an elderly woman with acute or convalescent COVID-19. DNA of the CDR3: TGCGCCACGAGGGACAGCTCTGGAAACACCATATATTTT. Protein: CATRDSSGNTIYF.